The sequence of this T cell receptor beta chain was determined in a study of cytomegalovirus exposure and HLA in healthy donors. Overall study context: The 90 to 150 validation repertoires, a later analysis reported, used the same platform as the approximately 650 first-cohort repertoires.

This CDR3 is 15 amino acids long. Germline values: CDR1 LNHDA, CDR2 SQIVND (reference sequence). With V trimmed by 10 bases and J by 4 bases, 11 bases remained unmatched. Concerning this clone: Its antigen remains unidentified.

Study conclusions and caveats: Rare TCR sequences dominated, though some public TCRs recurred in many donors. Researchers counted over 150 TCR beta chains as cytomegalovirus-associated. Cytomegalovirus status was reportedly diagnosed by the classifier with high specificity and sensitivity.

Using immunoSEQ multiplex PCR, the repertoire was profiled, and TCRdb retains in-frame clones only, with some absent. This sample has 90,000 to 150,000 clones, with roughly 90% found just once. The sample consisted of PBMCs. The chain combines TRBV19 with TRBJ2-2; 8 nucleotides line up with TRBD1. The receptor was isolated from a woman aged 18 to 35 in good health and CMV-seropositive. The CDR3 loop reads CATTGTGISTGELFF. In DNA, the CDR3 is TGTGCCACTACCGGGACAGGAATTAGCACCGGGGAGCTGTTTTTT.